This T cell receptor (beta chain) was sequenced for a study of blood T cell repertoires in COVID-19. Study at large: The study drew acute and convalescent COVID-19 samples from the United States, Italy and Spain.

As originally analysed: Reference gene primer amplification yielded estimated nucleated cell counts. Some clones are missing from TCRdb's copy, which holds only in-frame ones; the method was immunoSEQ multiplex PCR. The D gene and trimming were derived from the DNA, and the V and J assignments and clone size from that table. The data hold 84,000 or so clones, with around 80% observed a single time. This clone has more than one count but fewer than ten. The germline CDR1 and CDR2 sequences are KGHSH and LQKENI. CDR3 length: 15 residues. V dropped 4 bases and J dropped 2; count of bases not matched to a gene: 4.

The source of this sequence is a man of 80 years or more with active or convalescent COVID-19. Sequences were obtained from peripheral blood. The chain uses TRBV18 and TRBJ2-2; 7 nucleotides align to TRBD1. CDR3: CASSLRDSNTGELFF. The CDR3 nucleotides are TGTGCCAGCTCACTCCGGGACAGCAACACCGGGGAGCTGTTTTTT.